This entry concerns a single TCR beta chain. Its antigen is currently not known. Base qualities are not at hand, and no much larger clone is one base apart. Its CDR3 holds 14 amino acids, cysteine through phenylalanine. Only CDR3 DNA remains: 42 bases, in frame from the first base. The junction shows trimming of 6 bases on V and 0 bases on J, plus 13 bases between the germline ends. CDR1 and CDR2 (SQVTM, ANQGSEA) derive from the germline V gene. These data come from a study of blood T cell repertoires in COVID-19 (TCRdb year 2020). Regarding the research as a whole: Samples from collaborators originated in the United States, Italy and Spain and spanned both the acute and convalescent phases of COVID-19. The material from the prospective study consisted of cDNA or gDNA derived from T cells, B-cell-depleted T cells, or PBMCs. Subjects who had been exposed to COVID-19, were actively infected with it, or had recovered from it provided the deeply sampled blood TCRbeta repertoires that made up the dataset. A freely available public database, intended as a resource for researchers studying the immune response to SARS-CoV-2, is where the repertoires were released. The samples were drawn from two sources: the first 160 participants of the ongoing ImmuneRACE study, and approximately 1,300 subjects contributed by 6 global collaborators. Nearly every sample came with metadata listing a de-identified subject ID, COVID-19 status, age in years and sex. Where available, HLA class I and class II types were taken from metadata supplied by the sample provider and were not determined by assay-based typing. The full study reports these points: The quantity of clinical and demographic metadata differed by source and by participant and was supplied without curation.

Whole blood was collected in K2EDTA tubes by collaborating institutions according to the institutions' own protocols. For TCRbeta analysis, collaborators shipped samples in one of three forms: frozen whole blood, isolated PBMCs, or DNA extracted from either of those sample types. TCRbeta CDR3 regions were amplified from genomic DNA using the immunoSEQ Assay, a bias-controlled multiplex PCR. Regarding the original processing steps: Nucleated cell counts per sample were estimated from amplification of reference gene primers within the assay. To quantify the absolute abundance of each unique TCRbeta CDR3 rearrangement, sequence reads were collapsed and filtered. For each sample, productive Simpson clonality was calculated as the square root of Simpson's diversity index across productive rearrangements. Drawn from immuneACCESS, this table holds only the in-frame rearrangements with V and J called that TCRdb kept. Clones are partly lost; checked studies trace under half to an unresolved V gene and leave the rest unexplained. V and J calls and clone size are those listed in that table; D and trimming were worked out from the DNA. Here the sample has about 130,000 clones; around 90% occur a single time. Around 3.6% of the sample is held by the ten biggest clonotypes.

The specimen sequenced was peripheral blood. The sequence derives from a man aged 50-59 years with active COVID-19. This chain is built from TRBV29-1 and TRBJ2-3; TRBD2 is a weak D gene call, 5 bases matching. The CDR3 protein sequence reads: CSVLGERSTDTQYF. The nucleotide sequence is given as TGCAGCGTCCTTGGGGAGCGGAGCACAGATACGCAGTATTTT.